The clone carrying this T cell receptor (beta chain) was seen many times. Its target is unknown. The observed sequence ends 3 residues before the CDR3 terminus, with the missing tail filled in from the germline J gene. The data originate from a study of T cell clonality in common variable immunodeficiency. TCRdb keeps only in-frame clones here, not all; method: immunoSEQ multiplex PCR. Altogether roughly 43,000 clones were found in the sample, and no singletons occur. Study-wide findings and caveats: In common variable immunodeficiency, TCR beta chains reportedly carried fewer deletions and N-nucleotide insertions. CVID subjects showed higher TCRbeta clonality than healthy controls. CVID subjects shared fewer TCRbeta clones than healthy controls did.

Trimming cost V 2 bases and J 0 bases, with 8 bases left between them. CDR1 is SNHLY, CDR2 FYNNEI, per germline. The CDR3 totals 15 residues. The chain employs TRBV2 and TRBJ1-5, with D unclear. The material sequenced was peripheral blood mononuclear cells. This sequence originates from a person aged 18 to 75 in good health. The sequenced CDR3 bases are TGTGCCAGCAGTGAAACATTGTATAGCAATCAGCCC. Translation gives CASSETLYSNQP. In full, the CDR3 is CASSETLYSNQPQHF.